Listed below are T cell receptor beta chains from one sample, sequenced in a study of PD-L1 blockade in urothelial cancer. The repertoire was sequenced with immunoSEQ multiplex PCR; TCRdb's copy has only in-frame clones and lacks some. Of tens of thousands of clones listed, around 86% are singletons. Source: PBMCs, taken around atezolizumab (anti-PD-L1) treatment. The receptors come from a man over 45 with urothelial cancer. The CDR3 runs from the conserved cysteine through the conserved F or W. D genes are given only for firm matches. Expanded clones are given a class, and other clones once, few, many or no size at all.

clone_size	v_call	j_call	d_call	cdr3_aa	cdr3_nt
.	TRBV11-2	TRBJ2-1	TRBD2	CASRKASGRTDYNEQFF	TGTGCCAGCAGGAAAGCTAGCGGGAGAACTGACTACAATGAGCAGTTCTTC
.	TRBV9	TRBJ2-2	TRBD1	CASSRRTGGVLLTGELFF	TGTGCCAGCAGCCGACGGACAGGGGGTGTTTTGTTGACCGGGGAGCTGTTTTTT
.	TRBV19	TRBJ1-1	.	CASSIELNTEAFF	TGTGCCAGTAGTATCGAGCTGAACACTGAAGCTTTCTTT
.	TRBV7-7	TRBJ2-5	.	CASSLGGKETQYF	TGTGCCAGCAGCTTAGGCGGGAAAGAGACCCAGTACTTC
.	TRBV2	TRBJ2-2	.	CASSGAGTGELFF	TGTGCCAGCAGTGGGGCGGGCACCGGGGAGCTGTTTTTT
.	TRBV4-3	TRBJ2-1	TRBD2	CASSQDLGMSGGGYNEQFF	TGCGCCAGCAGCCAAGATTTGGGCATGTCGGGCGGGGGTTACAATGAGCAGTTCTTC
.	TRBV19	TRBJ2-1	.	CASSIPLNEQFF	TGTGCCAGTAGTATTCCTCTCAATGAGCAGTTCTTC
.	TRBV7-6	TRBJ2-1	.	CASSRGGNEQFF	TGTGCCAGCAGCAGGGGCGGCAATGAGCAGTTCTTC
.	TRBV2	TRBJ2-7	TRBD1	CASRKDRGSYEQYF	TGTGCCAGCAGAAAAGACAGGGGCTCCTACGAGCAGTACTTC
.	TRBV2	TRBJ2-5	TRBD2	CASSEGRSGRWETQYF	TGTGCCAGCAGTGAAGGCCGAAGCGGGAGGTGGGAGACCCAGTACTTC
.	TRBV10-1	TRBJ2-2	.	CASSTTGGELFF	TGCGCCAGCTCCACAACAGGAGGGGAGCTGTTTTTT
.	TRBV5-8	TRBJ1-6	.	CASSLERQLENSPLHF	TGTGCCAGCAGCTTGGAACGACAGCTGGAAAATTCACCCCTCCACTTT
.	TRBV19	TRBJ2-3	.	CASRQTSGASTDTQYF	TGTGCCAGTAGGCAAACGTCAGGGGCGAGCACAGATACGCAGTATTTT
.	TRBV9	TRBJ2-7	TRBD2	CASSVEAGAYEQYF	TGTGCCAGCAGCGTAGAAGCGGGAGCCTACGAGCAGTACTTC
once	TRBV11-2	TRBJ1-1	.	CASSLPGGANTEAFF	TGTGCCAGCAGCTTACCCGGGGGGGCAAACACTGAAGCTTTCTTT
.	TRBV18	TRBJ2-2	.	CASSPIPATGELFF	TGTGCCAGCTCACCAATCCCAGCGACCGGGGAGCTGTTTTTT
.	TRBV15	TRBJ2-5	.	CASGFPGRTQYF	TGTGCTTCGGGCTTCCCGGGGAGGACCCAGTACTTC
.	TRBV6-5	TRBJ2-1	TRBD1	CASRPTGGWGHEQFF	TGTGCCAGCAGGCCCACAGGGGGCTGGGGTCATGAGCAGTTCTTC
.	TRBV10-3	TRBJ2-1	.	CAIRGGLTSSSYNEQFF	TGTGCCATCAGAGGGGGCCTGACTAGTTCCTCCTACAATGAGCAGTTCTTC
.	TRBV27	TRBJ1-1	TRBD1	CASSLGTGGRNTEAFF	TGTGCCAGCAGTTTAGGTACAGGGGGTAGGAACACTGAAGCTTTCTTT
once	TRBV27	TRBJ2-6	.	CASSSQGPGRTGANVLTF	TGTGCCAGCAGTTCTCAAGGCCCAGGCCGGACTGGGGCCAACGTCCTGACTTTC
medium-sized	TRBV2	TRBJ1-2	TRBD1	CASSEGQPYGYTF	TGTGCCAGCAGTGAGGGACAGCCCTATGGCTACACCTTC
.	TRBV7-2	TRBJ2-4	.	CASSFPGGLAKNIQYF	TGTGCCAGCAGCTTCCCGGGGGGCCTGGCCAAAAACATTCAGTACTTC
.	TRBV30	TRBJ2-7	TRBD1	CAWRKPGQRGEQYF	TGTGCCTGGAGGAAGCCGGGACAGAGGGGCGAGCAGTACTTC
medium-sized	TRBV2	TRBJ1-2	.	CATRAGGRSYGYTF	TGTGCCACCAGGGCCGGGGGGCGTAGCTATGGCTACACCTTC
.	TRBV11-3	TRBJ2-2	.	CASSLMGAGELFF	TGTGCCAGCAGCTTAATGGGAGCCGGGGAGCTGTTTTTT
once	TRBV5-1	TRBJ1-1	TRBD1	CASSTAGGSSAEAFF	TGCGCCAGCAGCACGGCAGGGGGCAGTTCGGCTGAAGCTTTCTTT
.	TRBV11-3	TRBJ2-5	.	CASSLGGRGEETQYF	TGTGCCAGCAGCTTGGGGGGTCGGGGAGAAGAGACCCAGTACTTC
once	TRBV2	TRBJ2-7	.	CASMGSGTYEQYF	TGTGCCAGCATGGGTAGCGGAACCTACGAGCAGTACTTC
few	TRBV7-2	TRBJ2-7	.	CASSWGLRSYEQYF	TGTGCCAGCAGCTGGGGACTGCGCTCCTACGAGCAGTACTTC
.	TRBV5-4	TRBJ1-2	.	CASSKGNYGYTF	TGTGCCAGCAGTAAGGGGAACTATGGCTACACCTTC
.	TRBV5-4	TRBJ2-3	TRBD2	CASSATGTSGGGSTDTQYF	TGTGCCAGCAGCGCGACCGGGACTAGCGGGGGCGGAAGCACAGATACGCAGTATTTT
.	TRBV6-1	TRBJ1-5	TRBD1	CASSAGTGGQPQHF	TGTGCCAGCAGTGCCGGGACAGGGGGTCAGCCCCAGCATTTT
.	TRBV18	TRBJ2-5	.	CASSPPKGLIQETQYF	TGTGCCAGCTCACCACCGAAGGGGCTCATCCAAGAGACCCAGTACTTC
.	TRBV9	TRBJ2-7	TRBD1	CASSPGQGMYEQYF	TGTGCCAGCAGCCCCGGACAGGGTATGTACGAGCAGTACTTC
.	TRBV13	TRBJ2-7	TRBD1	CASSPGTGPFEQYF	TGTGCCAGCAGCCCCGGGACAGGCCCATTCGAGCAGTACTTC
.	TRBV5-6	TRBJ2-5	TRBD1	CASSHGQATQYF	TGTGCCAGCAGCCATGGACAGGCAACCCAGTACTTC
.	TRBV9	TRBJ2-5	TRBD1	CASSVDRGLQETQYF	TGTGCCAGCAGCGTAGACAGGGGGCTGCAAGAGACCCAGTACTTC
.	TRBV10-1	TRBJ1-1	.	CASSDGERNTEAFF	TGCGCCAGCAGTGACGGAGAACGGAACACTGAAGCTTTCTTT
once	TRBV9	TRBJ2-7	TRBD1	CASSLRQGAYEQYF	TGTGCCAGCAGCTTAAGACAGGGGGCTTACGAGCAGTACTTC
.	TRBV18	TRBJ1-1	TRBD1	CASSSTGTTEAFF	TGTGCCAGCTCATCGACAGGGACCACTGAAGCTTTCTTT
once	TRBV25-1	TRBJ1-4	.	CASSDFNEKLFF	TGTGCCAGCAGTGACTTCAATGAAAAACTGTTTTTT
.	TRBV19	TRBJ1-5	TRBD1	CASSWDSNSNQPQHF	TGTGCCAGTAGTTGGGACAGCAATAGCAATCAGCCCCAGCATTTT
once	TRBV7-2	TRBJ2-6	.	CASSLAPRISGANVLTF	TGTGCCAGCAGCTTAGCCCCGAGAATCTCTGGGGCCAACGTCCTGACTTTC
.	TRBV28	TRBJ2-5	TRBD2	CASSFPGRAGKTQYF	TGTGCCAGCAGTTTCCCCGGGAGGGCCGGTAAGACCCAGTACTTC
.	TRBV2	TRBJ2-2	TRBD1	CASQTGGGELFF	TGTGCCAGCCAGACAGGGGGCGGGGAGCTGTTTTTT
.	TRBV27	TRBJ1-5	.	CASSPLWQSTNNQPQHF	TGTGCCAGCAGTCCCCTTTGGCAATCGACAAACAATCAGCCCCAGCATTTT
.	TRBV7-3	TRBJ2-2	TRBD1	CASSATGTGPGELFF	TGTGCCAGCAGCGCGACCGGGACAGGGCCCGGGGAGCTGTTTTTT
.	TRBV29-1	TRBJ2-3	TRBD2	CSVVGLAGGGTDTQYF	TGCAGCGTTGTCGGTCTAGCGGGAGGAGGCACAGATACGCAGTATTTT
.	TRBV19	TRBJ2-7	.	CASSISGQSYEQYF	TGTGCCAGTAGTATCTCCGGACAGTCCTACGAGCAGTACTTC
.	TRBV2	TRBJ1-6	TRBD1	CASSPRDRGANSPLHF	TGTGCCAGCAGTCCACGGGACAGGGGAGCAAATTCACCCCTCCACTTT
.	TRBV7-9	TRBJ2-1	.	CASSFGGRGNEQFF	TGTGCCAGCAGCTTTGGCGGCCGAGGGAATGAGCAGTTCTTC
.	TRBV5-1	TRBJ1-3	TRBD1	CASSPGGQASSGNTIYF	TGCGCCAGCAGCCCGGGGGGACAGGCGAGCTCTGGAAACACCATATATTTT
.	TRBV10-3	TRBJ1-2	.	CAITSGGAGNYGYTF	TGTGCCATCACCTCGGGGGGGGCTGGTAACTATGGCTACACCTTC